The 9 T cell receptor beta chains below come from one sample, sequenced in a study of shared clonotypes between healthy human individuals (dated by TCRdb to between 2020 and 2021). Library construction relied on the immunoSEQ multiplex PCR assay. In TCRdb, the immuneACCESS table is reduced to in-frame sequences with V and J assigned. These tables do not hold every clone; where another copy was compared, an unresolved V gene accounts for under half, and the others remain unexplained. Here the sample has approximately 2.1 million clones; approximately 95% occur a single time. The ten largest clones add up to 0.39% of the sample. Sequenced sample: naive CD4+ T cells from PBMCs. Reading the label with the study, this specimen's cell subset or site is: CD45RA+ positively selected. The origin of the receptors is a man aged 18 to 29 in good health. Some clones in this sample may be carry-over from other donors' samples.

This clone showed up just once. V and J are TRBV28 and TRBJ1-2; D not resolved. The germline V and J ends were trimmed by 7 bases and 0 bases, with 6 bases remaining between them. Germline V gene data show CDR1 as MDHEN and CDR2 as SYDVKM. The CDR3 totals 12 residues. CDR3 residues: CASIESNYGYTF. The CDR3 DNA reads TGTGCCAGCATTGAATCTAACTATGGCTACACCTTC.

This rearrangement joins TRBV7-9 to TRBJ1-1, with 7 bases matching TRBD1. V lost 5 bases and J lost 13; bases outside the gene matches: 10. The germline V gene encodes CDR1 SEHNR and CDR2 FQNEAQ (reference sequence). This CDR3 comprises 12 residues. The CDR3 nucleotides read TGTGCCAGCAGCGAGCGCGACAGGGTTGATTTCTTT. Translated: CASSERDRVDFF.

This clone was counted a few times. The rearrangement links TRBV14 to TRBJ1-2, with TRBD1 matching 7 bases. The length of the CDR3 is 16 residues. J gave up 3 bases and V 3 bases, and 10 bases lay outside the gene matches. Germline V CDR1 and CDR2: SGHDN, FVKESK. DNA of the CDR3: TGTGCCAGCAGCCACGGGACAGAAAAAGTTTACTATGGCTACACCTTC. This encodes CASSHGTEKVYYGYTF.

Comment on this clone: The sample carries other DNA sequences with the same CDR3. The gene calls are TRBV18 and TRBJ1-1; D ambiguous. The V gene's germline CDR1 is KGHSH and CDR2 LQKENI. The V end lost 1 base, the J end lost 6 bases, and 6 bases lay between the germline ends. This CDR3 is 12 amino acids long. The CDR3: CASSPQGPEAFF. The CDR3 nucleotides read TGTGCCAGCTCACCACAGGGCCCTGAAGCTTTCTTT.

This sequence joins TRBV2 and TRBJ1-2; 7 bases fit TRBD1. V shed 7 bases and J 6 bases; nucleotides not matched to a gene: 14. Germline V gene lookup returns CDR1 SNHLY and CDR2 FYNNEI. The CDR3 contains 15 residues. As DNA, the CDR3 is TGTGCCAGCACCAAAATACAGGGGTCGATACATGGCTACACCTTC. Translated: CASTKIQGSIHGYTF. The variable domain in full, with the rest retrieved from reference TRBV2 and TRBJ1-2, is EPEVTQTPSHQVTQMGQEVILRCVPISNHLYFYWYRQILGQKVEFLVSFYNNEISEKSEIFDDQFSVERPDGSNFTLKIRSTKLEDSAMYFCASTKIQGSIHGYTFGSGTRLTVV.

The chain links TRBV5-1 to TRBJ2-7, with TRBD2 identical over 8 bases. Germline CDR1 SGHRS, CDR2 YFSETQ. With V trimmed by 3 bases and J by 5 bases, 10 bases remained unmatched. The CDR3 extends over 15 amino acids. DNA of the CDR3: TGCGCCAGCAGCTCGAAAGCGGGAGTAGTTGACGAGCAGTACTTC. Protein product: CASSSKAGVVDEQYF.

Regarding this clone: This specimen includes other DNA sequences encoding the same CDR3. This chain connects TRBV9 to TRBJ2-1; D uncertain. Trimming removed 3 bases at V and 0 bases at J, with 10 bases between. The CDR3 length is 15 residues. The V gene's germline CDR1 is SGDLS and CDR2 YYNGEE. The CDR3 spells CASSAGASSYNEQFF. Written as DNA, the CDR3 is TGTGCCAGCAGCGCCGGAGCGAGCTCCTACAATGAGCAGTTCTTC.

This clone was counted only a few times. Other DNA sequences of this sample code for an identical CDR3. The rearrangement uses TRBV4-1 and TRBJ2-1; D is unresolved. CDR1 MGHRA and CDR2 YSYEKL come from the germline V gene. V was clipped by 1 base and J by 0 bases, with 10 bases between them. There are 16 residues in the CDR3. The CDR3 protein is CASSQVGRSSYNEQFF. CDR3 sequence (DNA): TGCGCCAGCAGCCAAGTGGGCCGGAGCTCCTACAATGAGCAGTTCTTC.

A remark on this clone: Other DNA sequences in this sample translate to the same CDR3. The chain has TRBV6-5 and TRBJ2-3; D is undetermined. Germline V gene lookup returns CDR1 MNHEY and CDR2 SVGAGI. This CDR3 comprises 11 residues. The ends were cut back, 3 bases at V and 6 bases at J, with 4 bases in the middle. CDR3 sequence: CASSYSDTQYF. CDR3 sequence (DNA): TGTGCCAGCAGTTATTCGGATACGCAGTATTTT.